This TCR beta chain derives from a study of blood T cell repertoires in COVID-19. Study-wide background: Spain, Italy and the United States supplied samples that represented acute and convalescent COVID-19. Sources were T cells, B-cell-depleted T cells, or PBMCs; the material itself was cDNA or gDNA.

In Seattle, patients joined the study during active infection and were tracked longitudinally. As handled by the study authors: Quantification of nucleated cells was approximated via reference gene primer amplification. Sequenced by immunoSEQ multiplex PCR; TCRdb stores in-frame clones only, minus some. The DNA was the basis for D and trimming; V, J and clone size are from that table. The table shows roughly 320,000 clones, with about 90% occurring only once. In germline, CDR1 is MNHNY, CDR2 SVGAGI (reference sequence). The CDR3 is 15 residues long. J lost 7 bases, V lost 2 bases, and 8 bases had no gene match.

Sequences were obtained from peripheral blood. The TCR originated in a woman in her 30s with COVID-19, enrolled during active disease. The rearrangement uses TRBV6-6 and TRBJ1-3; the match to TRBD1 covers 7 bases. CDR3 loop: CASSYAQGGGNTIYF. For the CDR3, the DNA is TGTGCCAGCAGTTACGCCCAGGGGGGTGGGAACACCATATATTTT.